This note documents a single T cell receptor (beta chain) sequence. The length of the CDR3 is 18 residues. CDR1 is MNHEY and CDR2 is SVGEGT in the germline V gene. V trimming: 2 bases; J trimming: 1 base; junction bases outside the gene matches: 7. Assay used: immunoSEQ multiplex PCR; TCRdb lists only in-frame clones, some missing. The sample contains some 81,000 clones, 80% to 95% of which appear only once. This sample stems from a study of blood T cell repertoires in COVID-19. Sequencing was carried out using peripheral blood. The source is a woman aged 50 to 60 in a cohort sampled during active COVID-19. The chain combines TRBV6-2 or TRBV6-3 with TRBJ1-3, with TRBD1 matching 11 bases. CDR3 loop: CASSYGTGGRRSGNTIYF. The CDR3 nucleotides read TGTGCCAGCAGTTACGGGACAGGGGGACGAAGGTCTGGAAACACCATATATTTT.